These 8 T cell receptor beta chains were all obtained from the same sample, sequenced in a study of blood T cells in healthy people across ages. The use of a sample-barcoded 5' primer and a J-beta primer mix characterized a second PCR of roughly 6 to 12 cycles. TCRdb fed the 5' RACE reads into MiXCR, producing one record per CDR3 protein. The sample has 1,800,000 or so distinct CDR3 sequences, about two fifths seen once. The sequenced sample was blood. The receptors were sampled from a human donor in good health.

This clonotype was observed once. The chain links TRBV7-2 to TRBJ2-7; 13 bases line up with TRBD2. V shed 1 base and J 3 bases; nucleotides not matched to a gene: 6. Germline assignment: CDR1 SGHTA and CDR2 FQGNSA. This CDR3 region has 17 residues. As DNA, the CDR3 is TGTGCCAGCAGCTTAGGATCACTAGCGGGGGGGCTCTACGAGCAGTACTTC. This sequence encodes CASSLGSLAGGLYEQYF.

This chain connects TRBV4-1 to TRBJ2-5; TRBD2 matches 7 bases. CDR3 length: 16 amino acids. Germline V CDR1 and CDR2: MGHRA, YSYEKL. The V gene end was trimmed by 3 bases and the J gene end by 5 bases; junction bases not matched to a gene: 12. CDR3 in DNA: TGCGCCAGCAGCCAGGGGACGGGGGGAATCGAGGAGACCCAGTACTTC. Amino acid sequence: CASSQGTGGIEETQYF.

This chain connects TRBV7-2 to TRBJ2-7; either TRBD1 or TRBD2 may supply D (5 bases each). This CDR3 contains 15 residues. CDR1 SGHTA and CDR2 FQGNSA come from the germline V gene. V lost 4 bases and J 1 base, leaving 14 bases between the germline ends. Here the CDR3 reads CASSSSGDGSYEQYF. The CDR3 bases are TGTGCCAGCAGCTCATCCGGGGACGGTTCCTACGAGCAGTACTTC.

As regards this clonotype: A read error may account for a junction end that differs from germline. The chain is built from TRBV11-3 and TRBJ2-7, with D possibly TRBD2 on 6 matching bases. There are 15 residues in the CDR3. Germline CDR1 and CDR2: SGHNT and YENEEA. The CDR3 protein is CASSSTSEGSYEQDF. The CDR3 nucleotides read TGTGCCAGCAGTTCGACTAGTGAAGGTTCCTACGAGCAGGACTTC. Full variable domain (rest looked up from reference TRBV11-3 and TRBJ2-7): EAGVVQSPRYKIIEKKQPVAFWCNPISGHNTLYWYLQNLGQGPELLIRYENEEAVDDSQLPKDRFSAERLKGVDSTLKIQPAELGDSAVYLCASSSTSEGSYEQDFGPGTRLTVT.

There are a few counts of this clonotype. The chain uses TRBV9 and TRBJ1-2, with 8 bases aligning to TRBD1. CDR3 length equals 16 residues. Per germline, CDR1 SGDLS and CDR2 YYNGEE. Trimming took 3 bases from V and 4 from J; bases not matched to a gene: 11. CDR3 protein: CASSGGSGQDFYGYTF. In nucleotides, the CDR3 is TGTGCCAGCAGCGGGGGGTCGGGACAGGATTTCTATGGCTACACCTTC.

The V and J genes are TRBV12-3 or TRBV12-4 and TRBJ1-1, with D perhaps TRBD1 (5 bases). The CDR3 spans 15 residues. The V and J ends lost 6 bases and 5 bases respectively, with 19 bases between them. In DNA, the CDR3 is TGTGCCAGCAGCCCCGGGGTGGGGCGTCGGACTGAAGCTTTCTTT. Amino acids: CASSPGVGRRTEAFF.

Of note for this clonotype: This clone may be a read error of a much larger clone one base away. V is TRBV4-1 and J is TRBJ2-7, with TRBD1 as a possible D gene (5 bases). The germline CDR1 and CDR2 sequences are MGHRA and YSYEKL. This CDR3 has 13 residues. The CDR3 spells CASSQERGYGQYF. CDR3 nucleotide sequence: TGCGCCAGCAGCCAAGAAAGGGGCTACGGGCAGTACTTC.

CDR3 DNA sequence: TGTGCCAGCAGTGAACCGGATTACAATGAGCAGTTCTTC. This sequence encodes CASSEPDYNEQFF. This chain connects TRBV25-1 to TRBJ2-1; no clear D. Germline CDR1 MGHDK, CDR2 SYGVNS. Trimming stripped 2 bases from V and 4 bases from J, with 6 bases between. The CDR3 has 13 residues.